This T cell receptor (beta chain) was sequenced during a study of T cell responses to AZD1222 COVID-19 vaccine. Points from the study as a whole: White British donors predominated, females outnumbered males, and clonal diversity was possibly underestimated.

The repertoire was sequenced with immunoSEQ multiplex PCR; TCRdb's copy has only in-frame clones and lacks some. The sample yields 110,000 or so clones, 85% to 90% seen once. As regards this clone: Its antigen remains unknown.

The sequenced sample was peripheral blood, obtained on day 0 of AZD1222 vaccination. This receptor was identified in an adult in good health.

The CDR3 nucleotides read TGTGCCAGCAGTTTTAGCGGGAGTTCCAATGAGCAGTTCTTC. Protein product: CASSFSGSSNEQFF. The chain is built from TRBV7-9 and TRBJ2-1, with TRBD2 matching 9 bases. The CDR3 is made up of 14 amino acids. CDR1 and CDR2 (germline): SEHNR, FQNEAQ (reference sequence). The V and J ends lost 6 bases and 6 bases, in that order; junction bases with no gene match: 6.